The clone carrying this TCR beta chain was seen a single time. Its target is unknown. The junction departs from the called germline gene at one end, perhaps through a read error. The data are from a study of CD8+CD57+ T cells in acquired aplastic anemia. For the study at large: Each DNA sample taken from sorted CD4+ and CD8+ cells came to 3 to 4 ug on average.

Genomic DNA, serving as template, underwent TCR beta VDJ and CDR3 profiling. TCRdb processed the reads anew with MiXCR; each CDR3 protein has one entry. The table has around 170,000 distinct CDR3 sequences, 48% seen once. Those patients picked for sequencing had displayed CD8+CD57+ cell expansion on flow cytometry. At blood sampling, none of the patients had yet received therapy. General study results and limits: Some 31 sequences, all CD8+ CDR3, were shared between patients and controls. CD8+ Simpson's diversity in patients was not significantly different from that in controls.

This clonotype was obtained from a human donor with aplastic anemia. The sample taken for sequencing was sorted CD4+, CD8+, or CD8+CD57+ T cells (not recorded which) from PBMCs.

The CDR3 DNA is TGTGCTAGCAGCCCAGGTACCTCCGGGGAGCTGTTTTTT. Translating gives CASSPGTSGELFF. The chain combines TRBV7-7 with TRBJ2-2, with D uncertain. The CDR3 is 13 residues long. Germline lookup yields CDR1 SSHAT and CDR2 FNYEAQ (reference sequence).